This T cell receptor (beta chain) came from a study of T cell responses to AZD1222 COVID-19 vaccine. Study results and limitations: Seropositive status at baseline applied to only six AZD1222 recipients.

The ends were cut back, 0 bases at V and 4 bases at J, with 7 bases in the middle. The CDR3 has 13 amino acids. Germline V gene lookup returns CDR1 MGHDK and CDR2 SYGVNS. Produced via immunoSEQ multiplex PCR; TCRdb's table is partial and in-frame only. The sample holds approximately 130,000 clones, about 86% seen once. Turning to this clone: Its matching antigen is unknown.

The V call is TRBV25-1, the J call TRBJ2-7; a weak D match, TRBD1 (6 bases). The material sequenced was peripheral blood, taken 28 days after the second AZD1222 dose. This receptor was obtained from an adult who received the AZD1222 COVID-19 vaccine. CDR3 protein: CASSEYRGYEQYF. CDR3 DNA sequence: TGTGCCAGCAGTGAATACAGGGGTTACGAGCAGTACTTC.